The rows below give T cell receptor beta chains drawn from one sample of a study of control samples from healthy donors and cancer patients. The assay was immunoSEQ multiplex PCR, and TCRdb's table has in-frame clones only and misses some. The data contain 150,000 to 200,000 clones, 85% to 95% of them singletons. The sample comprised blood. The receptors derive from a woman between 18 and 30 years old in good health. The CDR3 runs from the conserved cysteine through the conserved F or W. A D gene is named only where the DNA matches it firmly. Size is stated for part of the rows, as once, few or many counts, or as a class when the clone is expanded.

d_gene,v_gene,abundance,j_gene,CDR3aa,CDR3nt
.,TRBV7-3,.,TRBJ2-1,CASSSVGSYNEQFF,TGTGCCAGCAGCTCGGTGGGCTCCTACAATGAGCAGTTCTTC
.,TRBV7-9,.,TRBJ2-3,CASSRPVTDTQYF,TGTGCCAGCAGCCGACCAGTTACAGATACGCAGTATTTT
.,TRBV21-1,.,TRBJ1-4,CASSTRQGARGNEKLFF,TGTGCCAGCAGCACCCGACAGGGGGCGCGTGGTAATGAAAAACTGTTTTTT
.,TRBV4-1,.,TRBJ1-1,CASSQVPKDTEAFF,TGCGCCAGCAGCCAAGTCCCCAAAGACACTGAAGCTTTCTTT
.,TRBV28,.,TRBJ2-1,CASSTLGRYEQFF,TGTGCCAGCAGTACCCTTGGTCGATATGAGCAGTTCTTC
TRBD2,TRBV6-2/TRBV6-3,.,TRBJ2-5,CASSLPRGLAGGETQYF,TGTGCCAGCAGCCTACCCCGTGGACTAGCGGGGGGGGAGACCCAGTACTTC
TRBD1,TRBV7-9,.,TRBJ1-6,CASSAEGQGRSPLHF,TGTGCCAGCAGCGCCGAGGGACAGGGACGTTCACCCCTCCACTTT
.,TRBV19,.,TRBJ1-1,CASTSPPPVRVEAFF,TGTGCCAGTACCTCGCCCCCCCCGGTGCGGGTAGAAGCTTTCTTT
TRBD1,TRBV7-2,.,TRBJ1-4,CASSLGTGTGSEKLFF,TGTGCCAGCAGCTTAGGAACCGGGACAGGATCAGAAAAACTGTTTTTT
TRBD1,TRBV24-1,.,TRBJ1-1,CATSDRPGTGGNTEAFF,TGTGCCACCAGTGACCGTCCCGGGACAGGGGGGAACACTGAAGCTTTCTTT
.,TRBV11-3,.,TRBJ1-1,CASSLEGEAFF,TGTGCCAGCAGCTTGGAGGGTGAAGCTTTCTTT
TRBD1,TRBV28,.,TRBJ1-6,CASSSPSGTGGSPLHF,TGTGCCAGCAGTTCACCTTCCGGGACAGGGGGCTCACCCCTCCACTTT
.,TRBV27,.,TRBJ2-3,CASSLTQTDTQYF,TGTGCCAGCAGTCTCACACAGACAGATACGCAGTATTTT
.,TRBV14,.,TRBJ1-1,CASSQRAGHLGAFF,TGTGCCAGCAGCCAACGGGCAGGCCATCTAGGCGCTTTCTTT
TRBD1,TRBV27,.,TRBJ1-1,CASGWTGIFRPEAFF,TGTGCCAGCGGTTGGACAGGGATTTTTCGGCCTGAAGCTTTCTTT
.,TRBV2,.,TRBJ1-3,CASSGGFTSGNTIYF,TGTGCCAGCAGTGGAGGCTTCACCTCTGGAAACACCATATATTTT
.,TRBV12-3/TRBV12-4,.,TRBJ2-7,CASSPTDYEQYF,TGTGCCAGCAGCCCAACGGACTACGAGCAGTACTTC
.,TRBV6-2/TRBV6-3,.,TRBJ2-5,CASSYSAAGEGTQYF,TGTGCCAGCAGTTACTCGGCGGCAGGGGAAGGGACCCAGTACTTC
.,TRBV29-1,.,TRBJ2-7,CSVGEKTYEQYF,TGCAGCGTTGGTGAGAAAACCTACGAGCAGTACTTC
TRBD1,TRBV18,.,TRBJ1-6,CASSPERTGNNSPLHF,TGTGCCAGCTCACCCGAAAGGACAGGGAATAATTCACCCCTCCACTTT
.,TRBV4-1,.,TRBJ1-3,CASSQVQGPGNTIYF,TGCGCCAGCAGCCAAGTCCAGGGGCCTGGAAACACCATATATTTT
TRBD2,TRBV19,.,TRBJ2-3,CASSASGGRTDTQYF,TGTGCCAGTAGTGCTAGCGGGGGACGGACAGATACGCAGTATTTT
.,TRBV5-5,.,TRBJ1-2,CASSLGNACTF,TGTGCCAGCAGCTTGGGAAACGCTTGCACCTTC
.,TRBV6-5,.,TRBJ2-1,CASIRGQYSYNEQFF,TGTGCCAGCATTCGGGGCCAATACTCCTACAATGAGCAGTTCTTC
.,TRBV11-3,.,TRBJ2-3,CASSLRVQAQYF,TGTGCCAGCAGCTTAAGGGTTCAGGCCCAGTATTTT
TRBD2,TRBV5-1,.,TRBJ2-2,CASSWTSGNTGELFF,TGCGCCAGCAGCTGGACTAGCGGGAACACCGGGGAGCTGTTTTTT
.,TRBV7-3,.,TRBJ2-7,CASSLGGTSYEQYF,TGTGCCAGCAGCTTAGGGGGGACCTCCTACGAGCAGTACTTC
.,TRBV6-5,.,TRBJ2-7,CASRRQSSYEQYF,TGTGCCAGCAGACGACAGTCCTCCTACGAGCAGTACTTC
.,TRBV12-3/TRBV12-4,.,TRBJ1-1,CASSARANTEAFF,TGTGCCAGCAGTGCCAGGGCGAACACTGAAGCTTTCTTT
TRBD1,TRBV4-1,.,TRBJ1-4,CASSPDRANEKLFF,TGCGCCAGCAGTCCAGACAGGGCTAATGAAAAACTGTTTTTT
.,TRBV5-6,once,TRBJ1-1,CASSSDPAAARTEAFF,TGTGCCAGCAGTTCTGACCCCGCGGCGGCGCGGACTGAAGCTTTCTTT
.,TRBV5-6,.,TRBJ1-2,CASSLVMDSRGYTF,TGTGCCAGCAGCTTGGTAATGGACTCTCGGGGCTACACCTTC
.,TRBV6-5,few,TRBJ1-5,CASSPGRGRNQPQHF,TGTGCCAGCAGCCCAGGGAGGGGACGCAATCAGCCCCAGCATTTT
TRBD2,TRBV7-8,.,TRBJ2-3,CASSLTSGGAGTQYF,TGTGCCAGCAGTTTGACTAGCGGGGGAGCGGGTACGCAGTATTTT
.,TRBV18,.,TRBJ1-1,CASSPPSWDRAGVLPAFF,TGTGCCAGCTCACCACCGAGCTGGGACCGGGCTGGGGTATTGCCGGCTTTCTTT
TRBD1,TRBV18,.,TRBJ1-2,CASSPGTGSNYGYTF,TGTGCCAGCTCACCCGGGACAGGGAGTAACTATGGCTACACCTTC
.,TRBV28,.,TRBJ2-3,CASSFDNKRTDTQYF,TGTGCCAGCAGTTTCGATAATAAGAGGACAGATACGCAGTATTTT
.,TRBV5-6,.,TRBJ1-1,CASSFGGTEAFF,TGTGCCAGCAGCTTCGGGGGCACTGAAGCTTTCTTT
.,TRBV12-3/TRBV12-4,.,TRBJ2-2,CASSLRAGELFF,TGTGCCAGCAGTTTGCGGGCCGGGGAGCTGTTTTTT
TRBD1,TRBV4-2,.,TRBJ1-3,CASSQTGGRGNTIYF,TGTGCCAGCAGCCAAACAGGGGGGAGGGGAAACACCATATATTTT
TRBD1,TRBV5-1,.,TRBJ2-2,CASSLGTGGYTGELFF,TGCGCCAGCAGCCTTGGGACAGGGGGCTATACCGGGGAGCTGTTTTTT
.,TRBV5-1,.,TRBJ2-7,CASSGAGTTAYEQYF,TGCGCCAGCAGCGGTGCCGGGACAACAGCCTACGAGCAGTACTTC
.,TRBV7-9,.,TRBJ2-5,CASSSGVRAETQYF,TGTGCCAGCAGCTCGGGGGTTCGGGCGGAGACCCAGTACTTC
TRBD1,TRBV12-3/TRBV12-4,.,TRBJ2-3,CASSGDRGTQYF,TGTGCCAGCAGTGGCGACAGGGGTACGCAGTATTTT
.,TRBV9,.,TRBJ2-7,CASSVGGGTYEQYF,TGTGCCAGCAGCGTAGGTGGGGGAACCTACGAGCAGTACTTC
TRBD1,TRBV18,.,TRBJ2-7,CASSPDRGSYEQYF,TGTGCCAGCTCACCCGACAGGGGCTCCTACGAGCAGTACTTC
.,TRBV5-5,.,TRBJ1-1,CASSSRSGQKNTEAFF,TGTGCCAGCAGCTCCAGATCCGGACAAAAGAACACTGAAGCTTTCTTT
.,TRBV7-2,.,TRBJ1-6,CASSERFNSPLHF,TGTGCCAGCTCGGAACGGTTTAATTCACCCCTCCACTTT
TRBD1,TRBV5-6,.,TRBJ2-2,CASQSRGPGTGELFF,TGTGCCAGCCAATCCAGGGGGCCGGGCACCGGGGAGCTGTTTTTT
.,TRBV28,.,TRBJ2-1,CASSPTALPWGEQFF,TGTGCCAGCAGCCCGACAGCTCTCCCTTGGGGTGAGCAGTTCTTC
.,TRBV6-5,.,TRBJ1-5,CASELGVRQPQHF,TGTGCCAGCGAACTGGGGGTAAGGCAGCCCCAGCATTTT
TRBD1,TRBV19,.,TRBJ1-3,CASSYFDRVSGNTIYF,TGTGCCAGTAGCTATTTCGACAGGGTCTCTGGAAACACCATATATTTT
.,TRBV7-8,once,TRBJ1-1,CVAGAGAMNTEAFF,TGTGTCGCGGGTGCAGGCGCGATGAACACTGAAGCTTTCTTT
.,TRBV11-2,.,TRBJ1-4,CASSLDGRTNEKLFF,TGTGCCAGCAGCTTAGATGGCAGGACTAATGAAAAACTGTTTTTT
.,TRBV15,.,TRBJ1-4,CATSFGRSGGEKLFF,TGTGCCACCAGCTTCGGACGGTCGGGAGGTGAAAAACTGTTTTTT
.,TRBV6-6,.,TRBJ1-2,CASSPPNYGYTF,TGTGCCAGCAGCCCCCCAAATTATGGCTACACCTTC
TRBD1,TRBV12-3/TRBV12-4,once,TRBJ2-2,CASSRGHGELFF,TGTGCCAGCAGCAGGGGGCACGGGGAGCTGTTTTTT